This T cell receptor beta chain originates from a study of blood T cell repertoires in COVID-19. Background on the study: Material from acute and convalescent COVID-19 was sourced from the United States, Italy and Spain. PBMCs, B-cell-depleted T cells, or T cells provided the cDNA or gDNA that made up the material.

Produced via immunoSEQ multiplex PCR; TCRdb's table is partial and in-frame only. The sample includes some 270,000 clones, roughly 88% seen only once; the top ten take 0.85% to 1%. The Seattle patients joined while their infection was active and were tracked longitudinally afterward. Germline trimming cut 6 bases from V and 5 bases from J; bases unmatched to any gene: 12. The CDR3 loop spans 16 amino acids. The germline gives CDR1 MDHEN, CDR2 SYDVKM. Material for sequencing was peripheral blood. V gene TRBV28 combines with J gene TRBJ2-1, with 8 bases identical to TRBD1. The sequence was collected from a human donor with COVID-19, enrolled during active disease. The donor label of this sample is uncertain. The CDR3 is CASSLGQGLRHNEQFF. As DNA, the CDR3 is TGTGCCAGCAGCCTCGGACAGGGCTTGAGGCACAATGAGCAGTTCTTC.